The 5 T cell receptor beta chains in this list originate from one sample, sequenced in a study of patients and donors after allogeneic stem cell transplantation (TCRdb year 2020). The method behind the library was RT-PCR. The sequencing machine was a NextSeq 550. TCRdb reworked the public reads: Q25 trimming with fastp, MiXCR clone assembly, productive beta chains retained. Here each entry gathers all rows of one CDR3 protein and keeps the most common genes and DNA. Counted in this sample were approximately 33,000 distinct CDR3 sequences; over 6.5% of them appeared once. The leading ten clones occupy approximately 35% of the sample. Sequencing was carried out using blood, either unsorted or a sorted T cell fraction (not recorded which). These receptors came from a human donor who was either an allogeneic HSCT recipient or a stem cell or donor lymphocyte infusion donor (not recorded which). It is not recorded whose cells these are; they may come from a transplant donor.

The rearrangement uses TRBV6-2 or TRBV6-3 and TRBJ1-4, with D hard to call. The CDR3 runs to 13 residues. Germline-derived CDR1 and CDR2 are MNHEY and SVGEGT. V shed 5 bases and J shed 4 bases, with 8 bases lying between them. The CDR3 sequence is CASSLPFNEKLFF. DNA of the CDR3: TGTGCCAGCAGTCTCCCTTTTAATGAAAAACTGTTTTTT.

This clonotype came up many times. The rearrangement links TRBV5-6 to TRBJ2-1, with 7 bases fitting TRBD2. CDR1 is SGHDT, CDR2 YYEEEE, per germline. This CDR3 spans 15 amino acids. Unmatched junction bases numbered 3, after V lost 0 bases and J lost 3 bases. The CDR3, as DNA: TGTGCCAGCAGCTTGGTTGGGGGGGTCTACAATGAGCAGTTCTTC. This encodes CASSLVGGVYNEQFF.

This clonotype was seen a handful of times. The chain combines TRBV6-5 with TRBJ2-3; TRBD2 aligns across 9 bases. Germline CDR1 reads MNHEY; CDR2 reads SVGAGI. The CDR3 sequence is 18 residues long. Trimming at V came to 6 bases and at J to 1 base, leaving 14 bases not matched to a gene. This chain's CDR3 is CASRKGTSPRWGTDTQYF. CDR3 nucleotide sequence: TGTGCCAGCAGGAAGGGGACTAGCCCCCGCTGGGGCACAGATACGCAGTATTTT.

The gene calls are TRBV7-9 and TRBJ2-5; D unresolved. V lost 6 bases, J lost 5 bases, and 7 bases lay in between. Per germline, CDR1 SEHNR and CDR2 FQNEAQ (reference sequence). This CDR3 has 11 amino acids. CDR3 nucleotide sequence: TGTGCCAGCAGGTCAAGGGAGACCCAGTACTTC. Residues: CASRSRETQYF.

This sequence joins TRBV19 and TRBJ2-5; 10 positions agree with TRBD2. Germline lookup yields CDR1 LNHDA and CDR2 SQIVND (reference sequence). Losses at the gene ends were 6 bases for V and 1 base for J; bases not matched to a gene: 11. This CDR3 has 17 amino acids. The CDR3 here is CASSNKPGTSVQETQYF. In nucleotides, the CDR3 is TGTGCCAGTAGCAACAAACCCGGGACTAGCGTCCAAGAGACCCAGTACTTC.